Here is one T cell receptor beta chain with its context. What it recognizes is unknown. The source of the sample is a study of cytomegalovirus exposure and HLA in healthy donors. General study results and limits: Donors belonging to an Asian-associated ancestry cluster reportedly showed fewer N-insertions in productive TCRs than the roughly 670-donor mean, according to what a later analysis found. 150 to 200 TCR beta chains were listed as cytomegalovirus-associated. Earlier analysis yielded a pattern in which most TCR beta V segments were productive about 90% or about 30% of the time.

CDR1 MGHRA and CDR2 YSYEKL come from the germline V gene. CDR3 length: 19 residues. The V gene end was trimmed by 1 base and the J gene end by 4 bases; junction bases not matched to a gene: 7. The study ran its PCR with 60 Vbeta and 13 Jbeta primers. As originally analysed: Some 10 million of the approximately 80 million unique TCR beta chains counted in a later analysis were shared. Profiling relied on immunoSEQ multiplex PCR, and the TCRdb table lists in-frame clones only, not all of them. V and J calls plus clone size are reproduced from that table; the DNA served to infer D and trimming. The sample carries tens of thousands of clones, 60% to 80% recorded once.

This chain connects TRBV4-1 to TRBJ2-2; 15 bases map to TRBD2. The clonotype originates from a woman in her thirties or forties in good health and CMV-seronegative. Sequenced sample: PBMCs. The CDR3 loop reads CASSQARGLAGGGTGELFF. The CDR3 DNA reads TGCGCCAGCAGCCAAGCCCGGGGACTAGCGGGGGGAGGCACCGGGGAGCTGTTTTTT.